This T cell receptor (beta chain) was recorded in a study of cytomegalovirus exposure and HLA in healthy donors. General observations from the study: The investigators catalogued 164 TCR beta chains as cytomegalovirus-associated. In a later analysis, TCR beta V- and J-gene trimming was associated with a missense DCLRE1C variant.

Germline V CDR1 and CDR2: SEHNR, FQNEAQ (reference sequence). The length of the CDR3 is 19 residues. The V and J ends lost 1 base and 0 bases, in that order; junction bases with no gene match: 6. The PCR ran on 60 Vbeta and 13 Jbeta primers. Here immunoSEQ multiplex PCR was the method, and the copy in TCRdb shows in-frame clones only, minus some. Of roughly 140,000 clones in the sample, 60% to 80% were seen once. Concerning this clone itself: Its antigen is currently unknown.

Sequencing was performed on PBMCs. This chain connects TRBV7-9 to TRBJ2-6, with 10 bases that match TRBD2. This TCR came from a woman aged 45-60 years in good health and CMV-seronegative. CDR3 sequence (DNA): TGTGCCAGCAGCTTAGAAAGACTAGCGGGCCTCTCTGGGGCCAACGTCCTGACTTTC. Amino acid sequence: CASSLERLAGLSGANVLTF.